The T cell receptor (beta chain) described here comes from a study of blood T cells in healthy people across ages. The CDR3 has 13 amino acids. Unmatched junction bases numbered 0, after V lost 4 bases and J lost 1 base. Per the germline V gene, CDR1 is SGHDN and CDR2 is FVKESK. Of note for this clonotype: The antigen is undetermined. No conserved phenylalanine or tryptophan is present at the end of the CDR3, so a read error is the likely explanation.

Next came a second PCR, run for about 7 to 12 cycles, which used a sample-barcoded 5' primer along with a J-beta primer mix. All samples gave at least 2.5 million CDR3-containing paired-end reads. TCRdb used MiXCR to reprocess the 5' RACE reads, holding one entry per CDR3 protein. This sample yields about 1.6 million distinct CDR3 sequences, of which roughly 30% are seen a single time; about 11% belongs to the top ten. The study's findings and limits: Per million T cells, TCR beta diversity dropped roughly linearly as age increased. Comparison with aged donors showed that long-lived donors had more naive CD4+ cells and higher diversity.

Sequenced: blood. The TCR was taken from a woman aged 25 to 45 in good health. This rearrangement joins TRBV14 to TRBJ2-7, with 8 positions matching TRBD1. CDR3: CASSRTGSYEQYL. CDR3 nucleotides: TGTGCCAGCAGCCGGACAGGGTCCTACGAGCAGTACTTA.